The table lists the clone carrying this TCR beta chain with a count of one. CDR3 length: 15 amino acids. J gave up 1 base and V 5 bases, and 2 bases lay outside the gene matches. Germline CDR1 is SGHTA and CDR2 is FQGNSA. Only in-frame clones appear in the TCRdb table, and some are missing; sequencing was by immunoSEQ multiplex PCR. The sample includes 60,000 to 80,000 clones, roughly 80% of them seen just once. This record belongs to a study of OX40 agonist ivuxolimab in advanced cancers. Study-wide background: Males comprised about 78% of the group, whose mean age was approximately 60 years (range about 20 to 90). There were three patients with partial responses, one having hepatocellular carcinoma and two cutaneous melanoma.

This TCR derives from an adult with an advanced solid tumor such as melanoma, head and neck, liver or kidney cancer. V is TRBV7-2 and J is TRBJ2-6, with TRBD2 identical over 7 bases. Sequencing used CD4+ or CD8+ T cells sorted from blood, obtained in a trial of the OX40 agonist ivuxolimab. This CDR3 is CASSAGGSGANVLTF. The CDR3 nucleotides are TGTGCCAGCAGCGCCGGGGGGTCTGGGGCCAACGTCCTGACTTTC.